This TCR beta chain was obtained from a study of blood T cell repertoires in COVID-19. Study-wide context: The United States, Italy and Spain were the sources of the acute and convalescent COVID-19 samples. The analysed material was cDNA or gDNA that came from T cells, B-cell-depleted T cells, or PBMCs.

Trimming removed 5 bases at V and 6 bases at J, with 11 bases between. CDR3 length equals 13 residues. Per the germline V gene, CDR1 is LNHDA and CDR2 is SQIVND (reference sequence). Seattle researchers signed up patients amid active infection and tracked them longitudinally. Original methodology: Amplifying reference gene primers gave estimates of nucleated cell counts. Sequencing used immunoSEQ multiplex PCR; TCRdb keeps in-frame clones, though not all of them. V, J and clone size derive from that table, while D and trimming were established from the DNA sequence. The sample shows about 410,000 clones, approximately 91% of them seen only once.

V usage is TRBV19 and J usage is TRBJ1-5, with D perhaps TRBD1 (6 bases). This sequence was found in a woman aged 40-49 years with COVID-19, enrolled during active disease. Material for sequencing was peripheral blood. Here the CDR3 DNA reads TGTGCCAGTAGTTACAGGGATGGTCAGCCCCAGCATTTT. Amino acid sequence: CASSYRDGQPQHF.